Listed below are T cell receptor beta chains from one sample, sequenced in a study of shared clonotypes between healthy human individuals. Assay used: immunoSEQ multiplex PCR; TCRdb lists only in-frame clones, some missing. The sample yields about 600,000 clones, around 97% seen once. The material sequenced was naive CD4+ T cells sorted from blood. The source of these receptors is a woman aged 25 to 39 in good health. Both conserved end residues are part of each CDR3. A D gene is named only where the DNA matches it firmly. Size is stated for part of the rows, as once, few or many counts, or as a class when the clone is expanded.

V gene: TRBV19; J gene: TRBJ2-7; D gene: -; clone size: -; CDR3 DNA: TGTGCCAGTAGTATCGGAGGCTTTCGCGAGCAGTACTTC; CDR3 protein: CASSIGGFREQYF
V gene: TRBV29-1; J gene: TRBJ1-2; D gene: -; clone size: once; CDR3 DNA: TGCAGCGTTAGGCCCCGGCTTGCCTATGGCTACACCTTC; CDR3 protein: CSVRPRLAYGYTF
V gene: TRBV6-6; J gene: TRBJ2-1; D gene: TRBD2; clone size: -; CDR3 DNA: TGTGCCAGCAGTTACTCTAGCGGGAGAGACAATGAGCAGTTCTTC; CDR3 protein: CASSYSSGRDNEQFF
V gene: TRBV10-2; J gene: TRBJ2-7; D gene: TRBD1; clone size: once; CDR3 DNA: TGCGCCAGCAGTAGTTACGGACAGGAGCGCTACGAGCAGTACTTC; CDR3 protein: CASSSYGQERYEQYF
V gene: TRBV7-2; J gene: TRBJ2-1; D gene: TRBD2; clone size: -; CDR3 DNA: TGTGCCAGCATTAGCGGGAGGAGCTACAATGAGCAGTTCTTC; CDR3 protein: CASISGRSYNEQFF
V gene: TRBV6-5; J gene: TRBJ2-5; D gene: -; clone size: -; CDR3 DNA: TGTGCCAGCCGCCGGACTTACAATCAAGAGACCCAGTACTTC; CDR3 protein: CASRRTYNQETQYF
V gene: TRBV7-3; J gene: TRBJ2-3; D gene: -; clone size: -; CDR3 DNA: TGTGCCAGCAGCGTGGGGGATGGAGATACGCAGTATTTT; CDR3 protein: CASSVGDGDTQYF
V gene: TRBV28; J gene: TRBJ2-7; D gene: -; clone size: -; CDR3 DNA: TGTGCCAGCAGTTTGCGCCCGGTCAGGGGGGCAAACTACGAGCAGTACTTC; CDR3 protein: CASSLRPVRGANYEQYF
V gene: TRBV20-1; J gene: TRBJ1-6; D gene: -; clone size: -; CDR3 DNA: TGCAGCGCAGGGGATAATTCACCCCTCCACTTT; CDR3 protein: CSAGDNSPLHF
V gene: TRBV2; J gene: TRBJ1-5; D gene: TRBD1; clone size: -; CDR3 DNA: TGTGCCAGCAGTGATGACAGGGGCAATCAGCCCCAGCATTTT; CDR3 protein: CASSDDRGNQPQHF
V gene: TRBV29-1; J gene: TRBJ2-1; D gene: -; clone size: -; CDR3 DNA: TGCAGCGTTGACTTACCATCCACCCGAGACAATGAGCAGTTCTTC; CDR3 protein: CSVDLPSTRDNEQFF
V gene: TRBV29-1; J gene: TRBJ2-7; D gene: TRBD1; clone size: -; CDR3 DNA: TGCAGCGTTGGCGGGACAGGGTACCACGAGCAGTACTTC; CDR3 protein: CSVGGTGYHEQYF
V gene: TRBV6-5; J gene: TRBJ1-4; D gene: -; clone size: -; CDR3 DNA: TGTGCCAGCAGCAACACACCGGAAAAACTGTTTTTT; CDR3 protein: CASSNTPEKLFF
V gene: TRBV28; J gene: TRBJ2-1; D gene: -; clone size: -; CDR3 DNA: TGTGCCAGCAGTTTAGGCGGGTCCTACAATGAGCAGTTCTTC; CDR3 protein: CASSLGGSYNEQFF
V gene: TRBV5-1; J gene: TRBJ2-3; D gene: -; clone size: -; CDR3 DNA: TGCGCCAGCATTCGAGGAGGGAGCACAGATACGCAGTATTTT; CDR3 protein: CASIRGGSTDTQYF
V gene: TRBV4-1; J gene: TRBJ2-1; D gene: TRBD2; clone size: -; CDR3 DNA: TGCGCCAGCAGCCACCCTAGCGGGAGGGCCATTGAGCAGTTCTTC; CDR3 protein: CASSHPSGRAIEQFF
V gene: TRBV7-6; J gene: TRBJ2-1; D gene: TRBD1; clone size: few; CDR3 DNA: TGTGCCAGCAGCTCCTTCCAGGGGGCCTACACAAGCTCCTACAATGAGCAGTTCTTC; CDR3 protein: CASSSFQGAYTSSYNEQFF
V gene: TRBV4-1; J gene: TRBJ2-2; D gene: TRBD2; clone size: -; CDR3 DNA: TGCGCCAGCAGCCAAGCGAGGACTAGCGGGAGGGGGAACACCGGGGAGCTGTTTTTT; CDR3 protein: CASSQARTSGRGNTGELFF
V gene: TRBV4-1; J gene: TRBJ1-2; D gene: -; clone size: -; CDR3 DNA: TGCGCCAGCAGCCAAGTGGACAGAGCCTATGGCTACACCTTC; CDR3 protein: CASSQVDRAYGYTF
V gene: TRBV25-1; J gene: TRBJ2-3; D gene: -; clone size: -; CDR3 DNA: TGTGCCAGCACTAAGGTGACTAGGGGCACAGATACGCAGTATTTT; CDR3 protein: CASTKVTRGTDTQYF
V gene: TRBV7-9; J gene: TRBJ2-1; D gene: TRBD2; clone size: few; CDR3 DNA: TGTGCCAGCAGCTCTCTAGCGGTCTACAATGAGCAGTTCTTC; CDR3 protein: CASSSLAVYNEQFF
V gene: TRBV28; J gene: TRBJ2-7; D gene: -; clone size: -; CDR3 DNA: TGTGCCAGCAGAACAACAGGGAAAGCATCCTACGAGCAGTACTTC; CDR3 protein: CASRTTGKASYEQYF
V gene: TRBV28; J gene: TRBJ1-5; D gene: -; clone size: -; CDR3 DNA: TGTGCCAGCGGTGGACATATGATCAATCAGCCCCAGCATTTT; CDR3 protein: CASGGHMINQPQHF
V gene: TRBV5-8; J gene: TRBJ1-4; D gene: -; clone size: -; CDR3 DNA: TGTGCCAGCAGCGGGCGGGGCAGGAAAAAACTGTTTTTT; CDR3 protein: CASSGRGRKKLFF
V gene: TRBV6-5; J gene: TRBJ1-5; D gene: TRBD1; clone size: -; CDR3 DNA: TGTGCCAGCAGGTACAGGGGCGACAATCAGCCCCAGCATTTT; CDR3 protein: CASRYRGDNQPQHF
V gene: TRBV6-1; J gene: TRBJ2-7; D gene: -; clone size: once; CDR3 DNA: TGTGCCAGCAGTGAATGGGACGGCTCCTACGAGCAGTACTTC; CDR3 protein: CASSEWDGSYEQYF
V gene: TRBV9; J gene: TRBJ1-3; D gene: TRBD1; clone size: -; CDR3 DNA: TGTGCCAGCAGCGACAGGGGGCTTTTAGGAAACACCATATATTTT; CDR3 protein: CASSDRGLLGNTIYF
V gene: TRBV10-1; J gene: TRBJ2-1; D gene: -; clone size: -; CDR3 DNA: TGCGCCAGCAGTGAGACCCAGGTCCATGAGCAGTTCTTC; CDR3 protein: CASSETQVHEQFF
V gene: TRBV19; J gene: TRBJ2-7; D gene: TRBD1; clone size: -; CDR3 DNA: TGTGCCAGTACCCCCGCGACAGGGAGCTCCTACGAGCAGTACTTC; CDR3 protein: CASTPATGSSYEQYF
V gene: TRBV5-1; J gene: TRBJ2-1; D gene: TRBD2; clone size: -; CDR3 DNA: TGCGCCAGCAGCTTGGCCCCGGGAGGGAACAATGAGCAGTTCTTC; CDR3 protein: CASSLAPGGNNEQFF
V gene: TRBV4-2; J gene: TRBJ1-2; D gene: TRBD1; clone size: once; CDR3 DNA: TGTGCCAGCAGCCAAGATCCAGGGGGAGACTATGGCTACACCTTC; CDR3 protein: CASSQDPGGDYGYTF
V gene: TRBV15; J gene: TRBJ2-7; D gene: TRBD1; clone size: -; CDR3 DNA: TGTGCCACCAGCCCGGACAGGGGTGGTTACGAGCAGTACTTC; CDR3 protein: CATSPDRGGYEQYF
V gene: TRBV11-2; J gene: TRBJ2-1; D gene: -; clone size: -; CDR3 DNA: TGTGCCAGCAGCTTCGTCCCGCTCGATGAGCAGTTCTTC; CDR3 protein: CASSFVPLDEQFF
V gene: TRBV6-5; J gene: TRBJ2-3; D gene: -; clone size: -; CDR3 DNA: TGTGCCAGCAGTTACGCGTTAGCAAGAGATACGCAGTATTTT; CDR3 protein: CASSYALARDTQYF
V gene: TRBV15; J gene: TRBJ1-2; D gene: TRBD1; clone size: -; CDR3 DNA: TGTGCCACCAGCAGAGTTAAGGGGGCGATCCGTGGCTACACCTTC; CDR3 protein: CATSRVKGAIRGYTF
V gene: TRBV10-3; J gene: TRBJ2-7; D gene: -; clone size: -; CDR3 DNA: TGTGCCATCGATAACCAGTGGGGTGAGCAGTACTTC; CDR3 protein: CAIDNQWGEQYF
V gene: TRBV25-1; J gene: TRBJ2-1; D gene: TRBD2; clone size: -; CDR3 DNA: TGTGCCAGCAGCGCCGGGACTAGCGGAACTACCTACAATGAGCAGTTCTTC; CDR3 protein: CASSAGTSGTTYNEQFF
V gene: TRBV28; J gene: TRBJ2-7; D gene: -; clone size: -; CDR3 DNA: TGTGCCAGCAGTTTGGCCGGGACAAACTCCTACGAGCAGTACTTC; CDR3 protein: CASSLAGTNSYEQYF
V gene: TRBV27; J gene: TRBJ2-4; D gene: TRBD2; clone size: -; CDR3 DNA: TGTGCCAGCTCCGGGACTAGAGGAAACATTCAGTACTTC; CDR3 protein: CASSGTRGNIQYF
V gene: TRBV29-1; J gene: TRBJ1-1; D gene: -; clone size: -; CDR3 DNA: TGCAGCGTTTCTGAAGGCAACACTGAAGCTTTCTTT; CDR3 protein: CSVSEGNTEAFF
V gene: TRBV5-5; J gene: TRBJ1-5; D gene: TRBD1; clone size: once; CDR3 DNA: TGTGCCAGCACCTCTGGGACAGGAGTTAGCAATCAGCCCCAGCATTTT; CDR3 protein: CASTSGTGVSNQPQHF
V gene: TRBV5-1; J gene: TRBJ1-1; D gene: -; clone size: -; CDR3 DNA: TGCGCCAGCAGCTCTTCAAACACTGAAGCTTTCTTT; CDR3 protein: CASSSSNTEAFF
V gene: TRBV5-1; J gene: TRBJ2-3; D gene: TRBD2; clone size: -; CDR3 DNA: TGCGCCAGCAGGGGGTCTAGCGGTACAGATACGCAGTATTTT; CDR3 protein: CASRGSSGTDTQYF
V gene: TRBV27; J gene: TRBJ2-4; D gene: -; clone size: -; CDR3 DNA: TGTGCCAGCAGTTTCGGGGCCAGGGACATTCAGTACTTC; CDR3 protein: CASSFGARDIQYF
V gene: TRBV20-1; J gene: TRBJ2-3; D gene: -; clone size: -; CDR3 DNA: TGCAGTGCCCGGCGCGGAGATACGCAGTATTTT; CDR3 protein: CSARRGDTQYF
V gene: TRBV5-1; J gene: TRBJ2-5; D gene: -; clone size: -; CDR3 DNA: TGCGCCAGCAGCTTAGGGATCTTAGCCGACATCCAAGAGACCCAGTACTTC; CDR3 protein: CASSLGILADIQETQYF
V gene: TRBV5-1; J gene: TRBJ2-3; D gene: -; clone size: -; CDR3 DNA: TGCGCCAGCAGCTTGGAATCTCGAACGGGAGCAGATACGCAGTATTTT; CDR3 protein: CASSLESRTGADTQYF
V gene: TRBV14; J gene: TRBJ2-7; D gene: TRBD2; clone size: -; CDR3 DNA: TGTGCCAGCAGCCAGGGCAGGGTAGCGGGAGGAATCTACGAGCAGTACTTC; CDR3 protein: CASSQGRVAGGIYEQYF
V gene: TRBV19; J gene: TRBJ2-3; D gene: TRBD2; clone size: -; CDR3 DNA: TGTGCCAGTAGTATAGCGTCCCTAGCGGGAAAAACAGATACGCAGTATTTT; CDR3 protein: CASSIASLAGKTDTQYF
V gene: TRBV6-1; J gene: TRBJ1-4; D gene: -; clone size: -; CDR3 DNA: TGTGCCAGCACCGGACTCAACCGCGGGGTGGAAAAACTGTTTTTT; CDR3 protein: CASTGLNRGVEKLFF
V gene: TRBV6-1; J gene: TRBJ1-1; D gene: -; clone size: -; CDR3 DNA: TGTGCCAGCAGTGAACAGTGGGGGGCAAACACTGAAGCTTTCTTT; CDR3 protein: CASSEQWGANTEAFF
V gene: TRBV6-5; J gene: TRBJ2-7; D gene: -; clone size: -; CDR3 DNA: TGTGCCAGCAGTTACTCGACGAGGACCTACGAGCAGTACTTC; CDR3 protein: CASSYSTRTYEQYF
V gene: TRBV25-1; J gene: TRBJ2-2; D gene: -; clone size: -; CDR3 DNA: TGTGCCAGCAGTGAATACAGGCGGGGAGCTGTTTTT; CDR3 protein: CASSEYRRGAVF
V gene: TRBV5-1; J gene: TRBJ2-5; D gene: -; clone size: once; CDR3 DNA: TGCGCCAGCAGCTTGTCGCCCCAAGAGACCCAGTACTTC; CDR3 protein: CASSLSPQETQYF
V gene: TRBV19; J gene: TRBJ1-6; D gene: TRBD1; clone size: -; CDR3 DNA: TGTGCCAGTAGCAGGGACAGGGGGCTGGAATCACCCCTCCACTTT; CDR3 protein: CASSRDRGLESPLHF